Listed below are T cell receptor beta chains from one sample, sequenced in a study of T and B cells in COVID-19 patients. TCRdb re-derived calls from the multiplex PCR reads in MiXCR, one entry per CDR3 protein. The sample carries about 14,000 distinct CDR3 sequences, more than 25% recorded once. The sample was blood. The receptor source for this set is a human donor who had recovered from COVID-19. Each CDR3 is given with its conserved first and last residue. The order of the fields is J gene, V gene, D gene, clone size, CDR3 length, CDR3 DNA, CDR3 protein. The D gene is left open where the match is weak. The size field is filled for only some rows; it gives once, few, many or a size class.

TRBJ1-1,TRBV19,.,medium-sized,12,TGTGCCAGTAGTATGGGTCTCACTGAAGCTTTCTTT,CASSMGLTEAFF
TRBJ2-1,TRBV14,.,.,15,TGTGCCAGCAGCCTCGTTACGAGCGGTCTCAATGAGCAGTTCTTC,CASSLVTSGLNEQFF
TRBJ1-1,TRBV6-5,.,.,15,TGTGCCAGCAGTTACGACCATCCGGCTTCCACTGAAGCTTTCTTT,CASSYDHPASTEAFF
TRBJ2-6,TRBV30,.,many,13,TGTGCCAGACTGCACTCTGGGGCCAACGTCCTGACTTTC,CARLHSGANVLTF
TRBJ2-6,TRBV6-2/TRBV6-3,.,.,15,TGTGCCAGCATCCCCCAAGGGGCTGGGGCCAACGTCCTGACTTTC,CASIPQGAGANVLTF
TRBJ1-5,TRBV15,.,once,14,TGTGCCACCAGCAGAGGGTCGGGAGGGGGGCCCCAGCATTTT,CATSRGSGGGPQHF
TRBJ2-1,TRBV18,TRBD1,many,17,TGTGCCAGCTCACCATTGCGCGACAGGGGGACCTACAATGAGCAGTTCTTC,CASSPLRDRGTYNEQFF
TRBJ2-1,TRBV6-6,TRBD2,few,16,TGTGCCAGCAGTTACGTGGGAGGGATAAGTTGGAATGAGCAGTTCTTC,CASSYVGGISWNEQFF
TRBJ2-2,TRBV6-2/TRBV6-3,.,medium-sized,14,TGTGCCAGCAGTTACGGGGTGCGGACCGGGGAGCTGTTTTTT,CASSYGVRTGELFF
TRBJ2-7,TRBV27,.,few,16,TGTGCCAGCAGTCCGACGGGGGCTACACCCTCCTACGAGCAGTACTTC,CASSPTGATPSYEQYF
TRBJ1-1,TRBV7-9,.,few,15,TGTGCCAGCAGCTTAGCGCACAGGGCGTCAACCCCAGCTTTCTTT,CASSLAHRASTPAFF
TRBJ1-5,TRBV12-3/TRBV12-4,.,once,14,TGTGCCAGCAGTTTAGGGCCTCAGCGCCAGCCCCAGCATTTT,CASSLGPQRQPQHF
TRBJ2-3,TRBV5-6,.,.,16,TGTGCCAGCAGCTTGGTTACGGGAGCCAGCACAGATACGCAGTATTTT,CASSLVTGASTDTQYF
TRBJ2-7,TRBV29-1,.,medium-sized,12,TGCAGCGTTGGGAACAGGGTGTGGGAGCAGTACTTC,CSVGNRVWEQYF
TRBJ2-4,TRBV19,.,.,19,TGTGCCAGTAGTACCCCCGGTGGCAGGGGAGTAGAAGACAAAAACATTCAGTACTTC,CASSTPGGRGVEDKNIQYF
TRBJ2-6,TRBV7-2,TRBD2,.,14,TGTGCCAGCAGCTCATCGGGGGGAAGCAACGTCCTGACTTTC,CASSSSGGSNVLTF
TRBJ2-2,TRBV19,.,medium-sized,17,TGTGCCAGTAGTATACTCCCGGGCAATGCTTACACCGGGGAGCTGTTTTTT,CASSILPGNAYTGELFF
TRBJ2-4,TRBV18,TRBD1,.,15,TGTGCCAGCTCACCCCAGGGGGTGGCTGAAAACATTCAGTACTTC,CASSPQGVAENIQYF
TRBJ2-1,TRBV5-5,TRBD2,.,15,TGTGCCAGCAGCCGAACTAGCGGGAGGTACAATGAGCAGTTCTTC,CASSRTSGRYNEQFF
TRBJ1-2,TRBV19,.,.,13,TGTGTTAGTAGCGCAACAACTAACTATGGCTACACCTTC,CVSSATTNYGYTF
TRBJ2-3,TRBV7-2,.,few,13,TGTGCCAGCAGCTTAACGCTGGCGGATACGCAGTATTTT,CASSLTLADTQYF
TRBJ2-7,TRBV10-3,.,.,20,TGTGCCATCAGTGACCACACGCGGGGACTCGACCCTATTTCCCCCTACGAGCAGTACTTC,CAISDHTRGLDPISPYEQYF